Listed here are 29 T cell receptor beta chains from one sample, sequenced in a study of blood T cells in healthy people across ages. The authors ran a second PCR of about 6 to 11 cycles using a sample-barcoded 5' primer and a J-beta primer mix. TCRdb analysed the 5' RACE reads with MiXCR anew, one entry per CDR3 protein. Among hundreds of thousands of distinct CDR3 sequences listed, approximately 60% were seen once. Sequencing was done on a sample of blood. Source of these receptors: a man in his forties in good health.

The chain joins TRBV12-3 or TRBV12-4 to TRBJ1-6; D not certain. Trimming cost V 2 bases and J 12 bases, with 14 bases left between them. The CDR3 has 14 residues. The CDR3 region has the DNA TGTGCCAGCAGTTTATTTCAGGACGTAGTACCCCTCCACTTT. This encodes CASSLFQDVVPLHF.

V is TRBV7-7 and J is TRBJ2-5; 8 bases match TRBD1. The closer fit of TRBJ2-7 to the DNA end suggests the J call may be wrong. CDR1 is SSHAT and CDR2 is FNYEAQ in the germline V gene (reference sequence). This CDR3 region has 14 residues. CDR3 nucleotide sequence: TGTGCCAGCAGCGGGGACAGGAGAAAAGGCGAGCAGTACTTC. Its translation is CASSGDRRKGEQYF.

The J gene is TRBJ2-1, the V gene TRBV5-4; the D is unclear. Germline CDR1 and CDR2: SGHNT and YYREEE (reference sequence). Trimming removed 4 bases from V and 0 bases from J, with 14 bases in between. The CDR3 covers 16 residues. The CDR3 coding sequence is TGTGCCAGCAGCAAACGGACCCTCAACTCCTACAATGAGCAGTTCTTC. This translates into CASSKRTLNSYNEQFF.

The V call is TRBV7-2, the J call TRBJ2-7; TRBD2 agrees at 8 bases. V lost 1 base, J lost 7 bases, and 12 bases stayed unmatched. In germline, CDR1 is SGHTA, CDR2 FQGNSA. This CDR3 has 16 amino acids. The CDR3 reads CASSLGSGRFLGEQYF. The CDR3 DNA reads TGTGCCAGCAGCTTAGGGAGCGGGAGATTTCTAGGTGAGCAGTACTTC.

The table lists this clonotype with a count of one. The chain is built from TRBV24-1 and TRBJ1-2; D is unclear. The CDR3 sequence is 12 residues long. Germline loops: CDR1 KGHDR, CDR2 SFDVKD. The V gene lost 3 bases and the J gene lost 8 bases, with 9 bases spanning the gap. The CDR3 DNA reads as TGTGCCACCAGTGATGAAAGACGGGGCTACACCTTC. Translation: CATSDERRGYTF.

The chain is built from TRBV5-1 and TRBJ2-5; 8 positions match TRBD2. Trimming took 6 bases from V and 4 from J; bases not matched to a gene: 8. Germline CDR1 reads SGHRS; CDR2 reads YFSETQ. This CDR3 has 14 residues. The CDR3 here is CASNRGGVTETQYF. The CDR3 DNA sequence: TGCGCCAGCAATCGGGGGGGCGTTACAGAGACCCAGTACTTC.

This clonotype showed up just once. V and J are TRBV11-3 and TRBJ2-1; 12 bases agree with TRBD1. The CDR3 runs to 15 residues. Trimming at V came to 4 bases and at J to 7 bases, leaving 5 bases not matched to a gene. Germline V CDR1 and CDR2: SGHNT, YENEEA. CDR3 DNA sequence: TGTGCCAGCAGCTGGACGGGACAGGGGGCGAATGAGCAGTTCTTC. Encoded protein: CASSWTGQGANEQFF.

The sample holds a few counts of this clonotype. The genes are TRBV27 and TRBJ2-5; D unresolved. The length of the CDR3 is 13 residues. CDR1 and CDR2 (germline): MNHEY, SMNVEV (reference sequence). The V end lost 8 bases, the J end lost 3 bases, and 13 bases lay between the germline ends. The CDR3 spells CASALGYEETQYF. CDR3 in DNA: TGTGCCAGCGCCCTGGGATACGAAGAGACCCAGTACTTC.

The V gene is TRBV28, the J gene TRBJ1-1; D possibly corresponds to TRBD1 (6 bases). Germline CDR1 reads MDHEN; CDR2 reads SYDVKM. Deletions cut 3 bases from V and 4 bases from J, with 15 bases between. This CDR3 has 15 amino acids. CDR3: CASSFHGGAGTEAFF. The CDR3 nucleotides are TGTGCCAGCAGTTTTCACGGGGGCGCGGGCACTGAAGCTTTCTTT. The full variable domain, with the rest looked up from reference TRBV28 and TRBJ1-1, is DVKVTQSSRYLVKRTGEKVFLECVQDMDHENMFWYRQDPGLGLRLIYFSYDVKMKEKGDIPEGYSVSREKKERFSLILESASTNQTSMYLCASSFHGGAGTEAFFGQGTRLTVV.

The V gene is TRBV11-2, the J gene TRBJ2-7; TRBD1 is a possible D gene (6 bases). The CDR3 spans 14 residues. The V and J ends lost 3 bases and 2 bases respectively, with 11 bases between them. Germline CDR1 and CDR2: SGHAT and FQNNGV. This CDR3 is CASSLYTGPYEQYF. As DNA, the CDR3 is TGTGCCAGCAGCTTGTACACAGGGCCCTACGAGCAGTACTTC.

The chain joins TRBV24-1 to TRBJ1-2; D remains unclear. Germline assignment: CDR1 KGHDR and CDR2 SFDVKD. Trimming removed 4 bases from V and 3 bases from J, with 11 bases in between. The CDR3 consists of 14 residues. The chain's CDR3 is CATSDHSDDYGYTF. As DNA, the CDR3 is TGTGCCACCAGTGACCATTCCGATGACTATGGCTACACCTTC.

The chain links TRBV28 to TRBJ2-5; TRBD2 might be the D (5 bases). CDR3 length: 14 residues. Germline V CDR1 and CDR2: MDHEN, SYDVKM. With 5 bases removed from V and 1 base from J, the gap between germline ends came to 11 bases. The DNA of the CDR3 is TGTGCCAGCAGTATTACAGCGGCCCAAGAGACCCAGTACTTC. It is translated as CASSITAAQETQYF.

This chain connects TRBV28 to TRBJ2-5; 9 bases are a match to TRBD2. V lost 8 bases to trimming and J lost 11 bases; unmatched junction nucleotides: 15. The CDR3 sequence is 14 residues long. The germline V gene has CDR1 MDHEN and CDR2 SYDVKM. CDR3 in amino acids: CASEGLAGRNEQYF. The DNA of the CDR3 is TGTGCCAGCGAAGGTCTAGCGGGAAGAAATGAGCAGTACTTC.

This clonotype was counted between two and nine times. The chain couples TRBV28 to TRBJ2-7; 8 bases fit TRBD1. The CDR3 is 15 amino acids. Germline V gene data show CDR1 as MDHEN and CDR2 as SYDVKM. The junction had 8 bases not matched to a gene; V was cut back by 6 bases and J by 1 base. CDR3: CASSADRARSYEQYF. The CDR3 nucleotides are TGTGCCAGCAGCGCGGACAGGGCGAGATCCTACGAGCAGTACTTC.

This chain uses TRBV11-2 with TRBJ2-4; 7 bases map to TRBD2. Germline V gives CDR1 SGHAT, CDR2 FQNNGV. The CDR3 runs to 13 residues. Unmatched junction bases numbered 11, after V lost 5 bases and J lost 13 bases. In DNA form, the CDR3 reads TGTGCCAGCAGCCCCACGGGAGGTGAAGAGCAGTACTTC. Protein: CASSPTGGEEQYF.

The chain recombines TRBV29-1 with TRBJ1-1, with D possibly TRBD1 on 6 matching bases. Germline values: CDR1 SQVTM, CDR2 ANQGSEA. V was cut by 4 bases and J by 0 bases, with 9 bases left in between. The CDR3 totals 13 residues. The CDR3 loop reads CSVGTGMNTEAFF. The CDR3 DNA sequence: TGCAGCGTTGGAACAGGGATGAACACTGAAGCTTTCTTT.

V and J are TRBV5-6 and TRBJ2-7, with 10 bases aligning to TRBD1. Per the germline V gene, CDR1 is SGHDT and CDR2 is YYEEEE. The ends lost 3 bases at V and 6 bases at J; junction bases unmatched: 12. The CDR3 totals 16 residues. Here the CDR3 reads CASSSPLGGQGSEQYF. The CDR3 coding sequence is TGTGCCAGCAGCTCCCCGTTAGGGGGACAGGGGAGCGAGCAGTACTTC.

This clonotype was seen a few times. The CDR3 loop reads CAITTGDGDTQYF. DNA for the CDR3: TGTGCCATCACGACAGGGGATGGAGATACGCAGTATTTT. The chain uses TRBV10-3 and TRBJ2-3; 8 nucleotides agree with TRBD1. Trimming took 7 bases from V and 5 from J; bases not matched to a gene: 5. There are 13 residues in the CDR3. Per germline, CDR1 ENHRY and CDR2 SYGVKD.

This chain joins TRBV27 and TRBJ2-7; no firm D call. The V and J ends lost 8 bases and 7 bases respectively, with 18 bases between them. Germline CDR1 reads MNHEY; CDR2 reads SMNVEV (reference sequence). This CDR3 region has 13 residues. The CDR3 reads CASGWDGVNEQYF. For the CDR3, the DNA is TGTGCCAGCGGTTGGGATGGGGTAAATGAGCAGTACTTC.

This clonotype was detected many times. The DNA for the CDR3 is TGTGCCAGCAGCTTGGTTCAGGTCGGGGACACCTTC. Translated: CASSLVQVGDTF. This chain links TRBV5-6 with TRBJ1-2; D not resolved. CDR1 and CDR2 from the germline V gene are SGHDT and YYEEEE. The CDR3 is 12 residues long. V was pared by 0 bases and J by 12 bases, with 12 bases between.

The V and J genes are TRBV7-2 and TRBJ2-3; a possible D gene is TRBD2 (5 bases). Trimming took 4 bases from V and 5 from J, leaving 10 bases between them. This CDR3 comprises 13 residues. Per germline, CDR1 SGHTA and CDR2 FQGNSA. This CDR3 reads CASSSGVGDTQYF. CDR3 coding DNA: TGTGCCAGCAGCTCCGGGGTCGGAGATACGCAGTATTTT.

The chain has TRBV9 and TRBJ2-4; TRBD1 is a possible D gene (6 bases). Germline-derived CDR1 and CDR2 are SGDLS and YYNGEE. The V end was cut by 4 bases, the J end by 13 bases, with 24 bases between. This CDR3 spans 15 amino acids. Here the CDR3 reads CASSPQLQGWEEQYF. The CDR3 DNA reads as TGTGCCAGCAGCCCCCAGTTACAGGGCTGGGAAGAGCAGTACTTC.

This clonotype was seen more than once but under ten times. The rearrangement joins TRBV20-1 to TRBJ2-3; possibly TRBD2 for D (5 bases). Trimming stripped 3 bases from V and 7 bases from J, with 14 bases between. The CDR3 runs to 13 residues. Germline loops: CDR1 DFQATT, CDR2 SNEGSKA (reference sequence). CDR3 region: CSASESGSYTQYF. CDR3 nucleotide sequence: TGCAGTGCTAGCGAAAGCGGTAGTTATACGCAGTATTTT.

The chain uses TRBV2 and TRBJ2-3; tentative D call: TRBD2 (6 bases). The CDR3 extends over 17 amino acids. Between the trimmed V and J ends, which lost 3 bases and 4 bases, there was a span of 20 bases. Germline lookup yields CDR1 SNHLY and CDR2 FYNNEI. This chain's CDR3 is CASSEGDWGGIPDTQYF. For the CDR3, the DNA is TGTGCCAGCAGTGAGGGCGATTGGGGCGGGATCCCAGATACGCAGTATTTT.

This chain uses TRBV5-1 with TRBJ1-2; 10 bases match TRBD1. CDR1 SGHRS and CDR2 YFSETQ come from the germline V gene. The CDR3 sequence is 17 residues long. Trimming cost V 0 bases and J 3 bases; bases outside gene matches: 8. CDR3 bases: TGCGCCAGCAGCTTGGAGCCCGCCGGGACAGGGGACTATGGCTACACCTTC. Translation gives CASSLEPAGTGDYGYTF.

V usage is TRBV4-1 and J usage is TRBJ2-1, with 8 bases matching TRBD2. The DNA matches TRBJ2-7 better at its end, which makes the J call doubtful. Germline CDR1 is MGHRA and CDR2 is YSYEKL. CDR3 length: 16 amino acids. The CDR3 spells CASSQDGSGAYNEQYF. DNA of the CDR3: TGCGCCAGCAGCCAAGATGGTAGCGGGGCCTACAATGAGCAGTACTTC.

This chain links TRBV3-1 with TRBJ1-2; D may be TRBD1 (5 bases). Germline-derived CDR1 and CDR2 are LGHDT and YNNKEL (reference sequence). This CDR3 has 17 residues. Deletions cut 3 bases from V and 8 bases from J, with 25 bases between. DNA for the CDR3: TGTGCCAGCAGCCACCTATTGGATGGGGCAGGGACGGCAGGCTACACCTTC. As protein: CASSHLLDGAGTAGYTF.

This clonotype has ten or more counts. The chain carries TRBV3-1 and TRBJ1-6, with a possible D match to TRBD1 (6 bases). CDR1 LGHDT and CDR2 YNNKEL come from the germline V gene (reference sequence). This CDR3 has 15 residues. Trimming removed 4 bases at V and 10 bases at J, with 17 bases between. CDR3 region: CASSPRNRAESPLHF. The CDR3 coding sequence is TGTGCCAGCAGCCCCCGGAACAGGGCGGAGTCACCCCTCCACTTT.

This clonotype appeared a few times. CDR3: CASSPSAGYEQYF. DNA for the CDR3: TGTGCCAGCAGTCCTAGCGCGGGCTACGAGCAGTACTTC. The gene calls are TRBV6-2 or TRBV6-3 and TRBJ2-7; maybe TRBD2 (6 bases). This CDR3 has 13 amino acids. Germline V gives CDR1 MNHEY, CDR2 SVGEGT. Trimming left V 5 bases short and J 3 bases short, with 11 bases between.